The rows below give T cell receptor beta chains drawn from one sample of a study of cytomegalovirus exposure and HLA in healthy donors. The assay was immunoSEQ multiplex PCR, and TCRdb's table has in-frame clones only and misses some. The sample includes more than 200,000 clones, 85% of them seen just once. Material: PBMCs. The receptors derive from a human donor in good health. Each CDR3 is given with its conserved first and last residue. D genes are given only for firm matches. A row's size may be missing; if present it is once, few, many or a size class.

abundance: .
d_gene: TRBD1
v_gene: TRBV18
j_gene: TRBJ2-7
CDR3nt: TGTGCCAGCTCACAGGGGGCGCCGGGCGAGCAGTACTTC
CDR3aa: CASSQGAPGEQYF

abundance: .
d_gene: .
v_gene: TRBV2
j_gene: TRBJ2-1
CDR3nt: TGTGCCAGCAGTGAAGTCTTGCGGGCCAGGAATGAGCAGTTCTTC
CDR3aa: CASSEVLRARNEQFF

abundance: .
d_gene: TRBD1
v_gene: TRBV11-2
j_gene: TRBJ2-7
CDR3nt: TGTGCCAGCAGCTTAGCCGCTCGACAGGGTATCGGCGAGCAGTACTTC
CDR3aa: CASSLAARQGIGEQYF

abundance: .
d_gene: .
v_gene: TRBV7-3
j_gene: TRBJ2-1
CDR3nt: TGTGCCAGCAGCAATAGCCCATCCTACAATGAGCAGTTCTTC
CDR3aa: CASSNSPSYNEQFF

abundance: few
d_gene: TRBD1
v_gene: TRBV7-9
j_gene: TRBJ1-1
CDR3nt: TGTGCCAGCAGCCTCCTAGACAGGGCTGTGAACACTGAAGCTTTCTTT
CDR3aa: CASSLLDRAVNTEAFF

abundance: .
d_gene: .
v_gene: TRBV6-5
j_gene: TRBJ2-7
CDR3nt: TGTGCCAGCAGTAACGGTCACTCCTACGAGCAGTACTTC
CDR3aa: CASSNGHSYEQYF

abundance: few
d_gene: .
v_gene: TRBV7-9
j_gene: TRBJ1-4
CDR3nt: TGTGCCAGCAGCTTATCCGAACTGACAGCCATTAATGAAAAACTGTTTTTT
CDR3aa: CASSLSELTAINEKLFF

abundance: .
d_gene: TRBD1
v_gene: TRBV7-9
j_gene: TRBJ2-3
CDR3nt: TGTGCCAGCAGCTTGACAGGGTTGGCGCAGTATTTT
CDR3aa: CASSLTGLAQYF

abundance: few
d_gene: TRBD2
v_gene: TRBV27
j_gene: TRBJ2-1
CDR3nt: TGTGCCAGCAGTTCCCCGCTAGCGGCCCCCTACAATGAGCAGTTCTTC
CDR3aa: CASSSPLAAPYNEQFF

abundance: .
d_gene: .
v_gene: TRBV30
j_gene: TRBJ1-2
CDR3nt: TGTGCCTGGAAGCCCCGATTGACAGCAAACTATGGCTACACCTTC
CDR3aa: CAWKPRLTANYGYTF

abundance: .
d_gene: TRBD2
v_gene: TRBV19
j_gene: TRBJ2-7
CDR3nt: TGTGCCAGTAGTATAGTGACTAGCGGCGAGCAGTACTTC
CDR3aa: CASSIVTSGEQYF

abundance: .
d_gene: TRBD1
v_gene: TRBV19
j_gene: TRBJ1-4
CDR3nt: TGTGCCAGTAGTATCGGACAGGGGGTTGAAAAACTGTTTTTT
CDR3aa: CASSIGQGVEKLFF

abundance: .
d_gene: TRBD2
v_gene: TRBV7-9
j_gene: TRBJ2-7
CDR3nt: TGTGCCAGCAGCTTATGGCTAGCGGGAGGGCCTGGGCGGGAGCAGTACTTC
CDR3aa: CASSLWLAGGPGREQYF

abundance: .
d_gene: .
v_gene: TRBV6-5
j_gene: TRBJ1-5
CDR3nt: TGTGCCAGCAGTTACTCTCCTCAGCAGCCCCAGCATTTT
CDR3aa: CASSYSPQQPQHF

abundance: .
d_gene: TRBD1
v_gene: TRBV28
j_gene: TRBJ1-2
CDR3nt: TGTGCCAGCAGTTCCTCGGGACAGGGAATCCACTATGGCTACACCTTC
CDR3aa: CASSSSGQGIHYGYTF

abundance: .
d_gene: TRBD2
v_gene: TRBV11-2
j_gene: TRBJ2-3
CDR3nt: TGTGCCAGCAGCTTAGTACTAGCGGCTCACTCAGATACGCAGTATTTT
CDR3aa: CASSLVLAAHSDTQYF

abundance: .
d_gene: TRBD2
v_gene: TRBV9
j_gene: TRBJ2-5
CDR3nt: TGTGCCAGCAGCGTAGGGGGTAGCGGGAGGGAAGAGACCCAGTACTTC
CDR3aa: CASSVGGSGREETQYF

abundance: .
d_gene: .
v_gene: TRBV5-1
j_gene: TRBJ2-7
CDR3nt: TGCGCCAGCAGCTTGGCGGGAGTACCCCTCTACGAGCAGTACTTC
CDR3aa: CASSLAGVPLYEQYF

abundance: .
d_gene: .
v_gene: TRBV7-9
j_gene: TRBJ2-2
CDR3nt: TGTGCCAGCAGCTCCCTAGGCACCGGGGAGCTGTTTTTT
CDR3aa: CASSSLGTGELFF

abundance: .
d_gene: TRBD1
v_gene: TRBV7-9
j_gene: TRBJ1-3
CDR3nt: TGTTCCAGCAGCTTAGAAGGGACAGGGGTTAGCTCTGGAAACACCATATATTTT
CDR3aa: CSSSLEGTGVSSGNTIYF

abundance: .
d_gene: .
v_gene: TRBV5-4
j_gene: TRBJ2-7
CDR3nt: TGTGCCAGCAGCCAGGTGGAGGGGTTTAAGGAGCAGTACTTC
CDR3aa: CASSQVEGFKEQYF

abundance: .
d_gene: TRBD1
v_gene: TRBV7-9
j_gene: TRBJ1-2
CDR3nt: TGTGCCAGCAGCCCGGGACAGTACTTAGGGATTTCGTCTGGCTACACCTTC
CDR3aa: CASSPGQYLGISSGYTF